Sequencing of this TCR beta chain was carried out in a study of blood T cell repertoires in COVID-19. About the study: Sample material is recorded as cDNA or gDNA derived from T cells, B-cell-depleted T cells, or PBMCs.

Assay used: immunoSEQ multiplex PCR; TCRdb lists only in-frame clones, some missing. The sample holds hundreds of thousands of clones, roughly 91% seen once. Participant-given clinical history determined each cohort assignment. The CDR3 sequence is 17 residues long. Trimming at V came to 5 bases and at J to 2 bases, leaving 11 bases not matched to a gene. Germline V gene data show CDR1 as MDHEN and CDR2 as SYDVKM. The origin of this receptor is a woman aged 60-75 years in a cohort exposed to, infected with or recovered from COVID-19 (not recorded which). The sequenced sample consisted of PBMCs or T cells enriched from blood (not recorded which). This chain links TRBV28 with TRBJ2-5; 10 nucleotides agree with TRBD1. This CDR3 reads CASSPGDRGFWQETQYF. DNA of the CDR3: TGTGCCAGCAGTCCGGGGGACAGGGGCTTTTGGCAAGAGACCCAGTACTTC. The full variable domain, its missing parts supplied by reference TRBV28 and TRBJ2-5, is DVKVTQSSRYLVKRTGEKVFLECVQDMDHENMFWYRQDPGLGLRLIYFSYDVKMKEKGDIPEGYSVSREKKERFSLILESASTNQTSMYLCASSPGDRGFWQETQYFGPGTRLLVL.